A single sample gave rise to the 18 T cell receptor beta chains below, sequenced in a study of Tregs in tolerant kidney transplant recipients. Clones were sequenced by immunoSEQ multiplex PCR, and TCRdb holds only the in-frame ones, with some missing. Its listing shows roughly 53,000 clones. Specimen: CD4+ T cells from blood, collected before the transplant. The source of these receptors is a human donor who received a combined kidney and bone marrow transplant.

On this clone itself: The CDR3 end is not reached by the read, which stops 3 residues before it; the germline J gene fills it in. The rearrangement links TRBV2 to TRBJ1-4; D not resolved. CDR3 length: 15 residues. The germline V and J ends were trimmed by 4 bases and 7 bases, with 16 bases remaining between them. Germline V gene sequence: CDR1 SNHLY, CDR2 FYNNEI. The CDR3 sequence is CASSVVPGGGEKLFF. CDR3 DNA, as far as it was read: TGTGCCAGCAGTGTCGTTCCCGGCGGAGGTGAAAAA.

About this clone: The DNA ends 3 residues before the CDR3 does, and the rest of the CDR3 is filled in from the germline J gene. The gene calls are TRBV5-1 and TRBJ1-1; a weak D match, TRBD1 (5 bases). Germline lookup yields CDR1 SGHRS and CDR2 YFSETQ. V dropped 0 bases and J dropped 1 base, with 13 bases sitting between them. The CDR3 consists of 16 residues. CDR3: CASSLESGARNTEAFF. CDR3 DNA (partial): TGCGCCAGCAGCTTGGAATCTGGGGCGCGGAACACTGAA.

With regard to this clone: Read coverage stops 3 residues before the CDR3 terminus; the germline J gene supplies the remainder. The V and J genes are TRBV6-2 or TRBV6-3 and TRBJ2-7; 8 bases align to TRBD2. This CDR3 region has 14 residues. The J segment lost 5 bases and the V segment lost 6 bases, leaving 9 bases of the junction unmatched. Per germline, CDR1 MNHEY and CDR2 SVGEGT. The CDR3 spells CASSRSGTGHEQYF. The covered CDR3 bases are TGTGCCAGCAGCCGTAGCGGGACGGGGCACGAG.

For this clone: Read coverage stops 3 residues before the CDR3 terminus; the germline J gene supplies the remainder. The chain is built from TRBV5-1 and TRBJ1-4; D is unclear. The CDR3 loop spans 14 amino acids. V gave up 4 bases and J gave up 3 bases, with 10 bases separating them. CDR1 SGHRS and CDR2 YFSETQ come from the germline V gene. Incomplete CDR3 DNA: TGCGCCAGCAGCCGTGAGGCGGCTAATGAAAAA. This translates into CASSREAANEK. The whole CDR3 reads CASSREAANEKLFF.

On this clone: The read ends 3 residues shy of where the CDR3 ends; the end is completed using the germline J gene. This chain links TRBV30 with TRBJ2-7; D may be TRBD2 (6 bases). Trimming cost V 3 bases and J 4 bases, with 13 bases left between them. Germline CDR1 and CDR2: GTSNPN and SVGIG (reference sequence). The CDR3 totals 13 residues. CDR3 bases read: TGTGCCTGGAGACACCCCGGGGGTTACGAG. Amino acids: CAWRHPGGYE. The full CDR3 protein is CAWRHPGGYEQYF.

The CDR3 sequence: CASSPYGGTGGYEQYF. Partial CDR3 DNA: TGTGCCAGCTCACCATACGGCGGGACAGGGGGCTACGAG. V gene TRBV18 combines with J gene TRBJ2-7, with 11 bases identical to TRBD1. The read stops 3 residues short of the end of the CDR3; the missing end is completed from the germline J gene. Trimming removed 2 bases from V and 3 bases from J; junction bases left unmatched: 6. The CDR3 consists of 16 residues. CDR1 is KGHSH and CDR2 is LQKENI in the germline V gene. Looking up the rest from reference TRBV18 and TRBJ2-7 gives the full variable domain: NAGVMQNPRHLVRRRGQEARLRCSPMKGHSHVYWYRQLPEEGLKFMVYLQKENIIDESGMPKERFSAEFPKEGPSILRIQQVVRGDSAAYFCASSPYGGTGGYEQYFGPGTRLTVT.

With respect to this clone: From the germline J gene comes the end of the CDR3, since the read stops 3 residues before it. The chain links TRBV5-6 to TRBJ2-5; D not certain. Germline CDR1 and CDR2: SGHDT and YYEEEE. Deletions cut 2 bases from V and 5 bases from J, with 4 bases between. The CDR3 covers 11 residues. The DNA read from the CDR3 is TGTGCCAGCAGCTTATCGGAGACC. It specifies CASSLSET. The full CDR3 protein is CASSLSETQYF.

A remark on this clone: The CDR3 end lies 3 residues beyond the end of the read and is filled in from the germline J gene. The chain couples TRBV6-2 or TRBV6-3 to TRBJ2-7; D is uncertain. The germline gives CDR1 MNHEY, CDR2 SVGEGT. Trimming took 10 bases from V and 5 from J, leaving 18 bases between them. This CDR3 has 13 residues. This CDR3 reads CATLTMGVDEQYF. The CDR3 DNA, read in part, is TGTGCCACTCTGACAATGGGTGTGGACGAG.

The CDR3 loop reads CASSTDRGSSYEQYF. CDR3 DNA (partial): TGTGCCAGCAGCACAGACAGGGGGAGCTCCTACGAG. This rearrangement joins TRBV6-2 or TRBV6-3 to TRBJ2-7; 9 bases line up with TRBD1. The read ends 3 residues early relative to the CDR3; the germline J gene fills the gap. Germline CDR1 is MNHEY and CDR2 is SVGEGT. V shed 6 bases and J 0 bases; nucleotides not matched to a gene: 6. CDR3 length: 15 amino acids.

A note on this clone: Sequencing ends 3 residues short of the CDR3 end; the germline J gene provides the rest. V gene TRBV18 combines with J gene TRBJ2-3; 8 positions match TRBD2. CDR3 length: 15 amino acids. Germline V lookup: CDR1 KGHSH, CDR2 LQKENI. The V segment lost 6 bases and the J segment 5 bases; nucleotides outside the gene matches: 10. This CDR3 is CASSQTSGTVDTQYF. Incomplete CDR3 DNA: TGTGCCAGCTCTCAAACTAGCGGCACCGTAGATACG.

Note on this clone: Coverage ceases 3 residues before the CDR3 finishes, and the germline J gene fills in the end. This chain connects TRBV30 to TRBJ2-6, with no clear D. The V end lost 7 bases, the J end lost 2 bases, and 6 bases lay between the germline ends. The germline CDR1 and CDR2 sequences are GTSNPN and SVGIG (reference sequence). The CDR3 is made up of 12 amino acids. The CDR3 sequence is CALGPGANVLTF. The CDR3 bases that were read are TGTGCCTTGGGCCCTGGGGCCAACGTC.

Regarding this clone: The CDR3 end is not reached by the read, which stops 3 residues before it; the germline J gene fills it in. The J gene is TRBJ2-6, the V gene TRBV5-1; D not resolved. CDR1 is SGHRS, CDR2 YFSETQ, per germline. The CDR3 sequence is 17 residues long. Trimming removed 7 bases from V and 0 bases from J, with 17 bases in between. Incomplete CDR3 DNA: TGCGCCAGCGCCCTTTCGAGCTCCTACTCTGGGGCCAACGTC. Protein product: CASALSSSYSGANV. The whole CDR3 region reads CASALSSSYSGANVLTF.

Worth noting for this clone: The CDR3 end is not reached by the read, which stops 3 residues before it; the germline J gene fills it in. The V and J genes are TRBV10-3 and TRBJ1-6; D gene ambiguous. The CDR3 length is 14 residues. V lost 3 bases to trimming and J lost 10 bases, with 13 bases between them. Germline-derived CDR1 and CDR2 are ENHRY and SYGVKD. The covered CDR3 bases are TGTGCCATCAGTGACGAGGGTGATGGCTCACCC. Amino acid sequence: CAISDEGDGSP. The full CDR3 protein reads CAISDEGDGSPLHF.

Notes on this clone: The read ends 3 residues shy of where the CDR3 ends; the end is completed using the germline J gene. J is TRBJ1-2 and V is TRBV19; the match to TRBD1 covers 9 bases. CDR3 size: 17 residues. The germline V gene has CDR1 LNHDA and CDR2 SQIVND (reference sequence). After removal of 1 base from V and 4 bases from J, the junction contained 10 bases not matched to a gene. CDR3 region: CASSIAPTGTGTYGYTF. CDR3 DNA, as far as it was read: TGTGCCAGTAGTATAGCTCCCACGGGGACAGGGACCTATGGC.

About this clone itself: The CDR3 is cut off 3 residues early in the read; its end comes from the germline J gene. The chain uses TRBV5-1 and TRBJ1-4, with D possibly TRBD1 on 5 matching bases. The germline V and J ends were trimmed by 4 bases and 7 bases, with 14 bases remaining between them. Per the germline V gene, CDR1 is SGHRS and CDR2 is YFSETQ. The CDR3 is 14 residues long. This chain's CDR3 is CASSGAQGGEKLFF. The sequenced CDR3 bases are TGCGCCAGCAGCGGGGCCCAGGGTGGTGAAAAA.

A note on this clone: Coverage ceases 3 residues before the CDR3 finishes, and the germline J gene fills in the end. This sequence joins TRBV12-5 and TRBJ1-5; D gene uncertain. CDR1 is LGHNT, CDR2 FRNRAP, per germline. The CDR3 extends over 17 amino acids. V lost 6 bases and J lost 7, with 25 bases in between. Incomplete CDR3 DNA: TGTGCTAGTGGCCAGACCATACAATTTTTTGACGGGCAGCCC. Encoded protein: CASGQTIQFFDGQP. The entire CDR3 protein reads CASGQTIQFFDGQPQHF.

A word on this clone: The CDR3 end lies 3 residues beyond the end of the read and is filled in from the germline J gene. The chain recombines TRBV20-1 with TRBJ2-6, with D unresolved. V gave up 3 bases and J gave up 0 bases, with 12 bases separating them. CDR3 length: 16 amino acids. CDR1 and CDR2 (germline): DFQATT, SNEGSKA (reference sequence). CDR3: CSASPGASSGANVLTF. The DNA read from the CDR3 is TGCAGTGCTAGCCCGGGTGCCTCCTCTGGGGCCAACGTC.

As concerns this clone: Read data end 3 residues before the CDR3 end; the end is taken from the germline J gene. This sequence joins TRBV7-6 and TRBJ2-7; D possibly corresponds to TRBD2 (7 bases). This CDR3 spans 13 amino acids. Trimming pared 4 bases from V and 6 bases from J, leaving 13 bases between. Germline-derived CDR1 and CDR2 are SGHVS and FNYEAQ. CDR3 DNA, as far as it was read: TGTGCCAGCAGCTGGAATAGGGGGGGCGAG. Encoded protein: CASSWNRGGE. The whole CDR3 sequence reads CASSWNRGGEQYF.